These T cell receptor beta chains were read from a single sample in a study of T cells in localized non-small cell lung cancer. TCRdb's copy holds only in-frame clones and misses some; the assay was immunoSEQ multiplex PCR. The sample has about 26,000 clones, about 88% seen once. The sample was peripheral blood, taken before any cancer treatment. These receptors all come from an older female donor with stage II squamous cell lung carcinoma. Each CDR3 is given with its conserved first and last residue. A D gene is named only where the DNA matches it firmly. Not all rows give a size; the values are once, few, many and, for expanded clones, a class.

v_call: TRBV28; d_call: TRBD1; clone_size: -; j_call: TRBJ2-1; cdr3_length: 15; cdr3_aa: CASSSHDRATGEQFF; cdr3_nt: TGTGCCAGCAGTTCTCACGACAGGGCGACCGGTGAGCAGTTCTTC
v_call: TRBV7-2; d_call: -; clone_size: -; j_call: TRBJ1-1; cdr3_length: 14; cdr3_aa: CASSLSAGGTEAFF; cdr3_nt: TGTGCCAGCAGCTTAAGCGCCGGGGGAACTGAAGCTTTCTTT
v_call: TRBV19; d_call: -; clone_size: once; j_call: TRBJ1-4; cdr3_length: 15; cdr3_aa: CASSAGSWTNEKLFF; cdr3_nt: TGTGCCAGTAGTGCCGGTTCCTGGACTAATGAAAAACTGTTTTTT
v_call: TRBV5-8; d_call: -; clone_size: -; j_call: TRBJ2-1; cdr3_length: 13; cdr3_aa: CASSFQGGGAQFF; cdr3_nt: TGTGCCAGCAGCTTTCAGGGAGGGGGCGCACAGTTCTTC
v_call: TRBV2; d_call: -; clone_size: -; j_call: TRBJ2-6; cdr3_length: 15; cdr3_aa: CASTEGFTGANVLTF; cdr3_nt: TGTGCCAGCACCGAAGGCTTCACTGGGGCCAACGTCCTGACTTTC
v_call: TRBV10-1; d_call: -; clone_size: -; j_call: TRBJ2-1; cdr3_length: 16; cdr3_aa: CASSDRRGLRMNEQFF; cdr3_nt: TGCGCCAGCAGTGACCGGCGAGGGCTCCGTATGAATGAGCAGTTCTTC
v_call: TRBV27; d_call: -; clone_size: -; j_call: TRBJ2-2; cdr3_length: 14; cdr3_aa: CASKGGASTGELFF; cdr3_nt: TGTGCCAGCAAGGGGGGGGCAAGCACCGGGGAGCTGTTTTTT
v_call: TRBV6-5; d_call: -; clone_size: once; j_call: TRBJ2-7; cdr3_length: 16; cdr3_aa: CASSYSRRVHSYEQYF; cdr3_nt: TGTGCCAGCAGTTACTCACGGCGGGTACACTCCTACGAGCAGTACTTC
v_call: TRBV28; d_call: -; clone_size: once; j_call: TRBJ2-3; cdr3_length: 16; cdr3_aa: CASSSPLGAFTDTQYF; cdr3_nt: TGTGCCAGCAGTTCACCTCTAGGGGCTTTCACAGATACGCAGTATTTT
v_call: TRBV7-2; d_call: TRBD2; clone_size: -; j_call: TRBJ2-7; cdr3_length: 15; cdr3_aa: CASSLVSAGGHEQYF; cdr3_nt: TGTGCCAGCAGCTTAGTAAGCGCGGGAGGCCACGAGCAGTACTTC
v_call: TRBV19; d_call: TRBD1; clone_size: once; j_call: TRBJ1-1; cdr3_length: 17; cdr3_aa: CASSILGTTGANTEAFF; cdr3_nt: TGTGCCAGTAGTATTCTAGGGACCACAGGGGCGAACACTGAAGCTTTCTTT
v_call: TRBV6-5; d_call: -; clone_size: -; j_call: TRBJ1-1; cdr3_length: 13; cdr3_aa: CASISRRGSEAFF; cdr3_nt: TGTGCCAGCATTTCACGCCGGGGGTCTGAAGCTTTCTTT
v_call: TRBV30; d_call: -; clone_size: once; j_call: TRBJ1-3; cdr3_length: 14; cdr3_aa: CAWTASAIGNTIYF; cdr3_nt: TGTGCCTGGACCGCGTCGGCAATTGGAAACACCATATATTTT
v_call: TRBV6-1; d_call: -; clone_size: -; j_call: TRBJ2-2; cdr3_length: 13; cdr3_aa: CASSKQGTGELFF; cdr3_nt: TGTGCCAGCAGTAAACAGGGCACCGGGGAGCTGTTTTTT
v_call: TRBV6-5; d_call: -; clone_size: once; j_call: TRBJ1-3; cdr3_length: 13; cdr3_aa: CASSYSSGNTIYF; cdr3_nt: TGTGCCAGCAGTTACTCGAGCGGAAACACCATATATTTT
v_call: TRBV19; d_call: TRBD1; clone_size: -; j_call: TRBJ1-5; cdr3_length: 13; cdr3_aa: CASCGTGNQPQHF; cdr3_nt: TGTGCCAGCTGTGGGACAGGCAATCAGCCCCAGCATTTT
v_call: TRBV7-6; d_call: -; clone_size: -; j_call: TRBJ1-1; cdr3_length: 12; cdr3_aa: CASSLKGAGAFF; cdr3_nt: TGTGCCAGCAGCTTAAAAGGGGCAGGGGCTTTCTTT
v_call: TRBV7-9; d_call: TRBD2; clone_size: -; j_call: TRBJ2-1; cdr3_length: 14; cdr3_aa: CASSLAGSYNEQFF; cdr3_nt: TGTGCCAGCAGCCTAGCGGGAAGCTACAATGAGCAGTTCTTC
v_call: TRBV30; d_call: TRBD1; clone_size: -; j_call: TRBJ2-2; cdr3_length: 17; cdr3_aa: CAWSRGTAIPNTGELFF; cdr3_nt: TGTGCCTGGAGTAGGGGGACAGCTATTCCGAACACCGGGGAGCTGTTTTTT
v_call: TRBV5-1; d_call: -; clone_size: few; j_call: TRBJ1-2; cdr3_length: 12; cdr3_aa: CASSFGGDGYTF; cdr3_nt: TGCGCCAGCAGCTTTGGAGGGGATGGCTACACCTTC
v_call: TRBV6-5; d_call: -; clone_size: once; j_call: TRBJ1-2; cdr3_length: 13; cdr3_aa: CASSSAESYGYTF; cdr3_nt: TGTGCCAGCAGTTCCGCGGAGAGCTATGGCTACACCTTC
v_call: TRBV18; d_call: -; clone_size: -; j_call: TRBJ1-3; cdr3_length: 17; cdr3_aa: CASSPPNRDGSGNTIYF; cdr3_nt: TGTGCCAGCTCACCACCGAACCGGGACGGCTCTGGAAACACCATATATTTT
v_call: TRBV11-3; d_call: TRBD2; clone_size: -; j_call: TRBJ2-3; cdr3_length: 16; cdr3_aa: CASSLWGTSGEDTQYF; cdr3_nt: TGTGCCAGCAGCTTATGGGGGACTAGCGGGGAAGATACGCAGTATTTT
v_call: TRBV19; d_call: -; clone_size: -; j_call: TRBJ1-5; cdr3_length: 13; cdr3_aa: CASRPTGNQPQHF; cdr3_nt: TGTGCCAGTAGACCGACAGGTAACCAGCCCCAGCATTTT
v_call: TRBV28; d_call: -; clone_size: -; j_call: TRBJ2-7; cdr3_length: 15; cdr3_aa: CASSRELGASYEQYF; cdr3_nt: TGTGCCAGCAGCCGGGAACTGGGGGCATCCTACGAGCAGTACTTC
v_call: TRBV5-1; d_call: TRBD1; clone_size: -; j_call: TRBJ2-1; cdr3_length: 15; cdr3_aa: CASSFEGAPGNEQFF; cdr3_nt: TGCGCCAGCAGCTTCGAGGGGGCGCCGGGCAATGAGCAGTTCTTC
v_call: TRBV28; d_call: TRBD1; clone_size: -; j_call: TRBJ1-6; cdr3_length: 14; cdr3_aa: CASSSGQANSPLHF; cdr3_nt: TGTGCCAGCAGTTCGGGACAGGCCAATTCACCCCTCCACTTT
v_call: TRBV5-1; d_call: -; clone_size: -; j_call: TRBJ2-3; cdr3_length: 15; cdr3_aa: CASSLAGWETDTQYF; cdr3_nt: TGCGCCAGCAGCTTGGCCGGGTGGGAGACAGATACGCAGTATTTT
v_call: TRBV5-1; d_call: TRBD1; clone_size: -; j_call: TRBJ1-6; cdr3_length: 14; cdr3_aa: CASSLDRGSSPLHF; cdr3_nt: TGCGCCAGCAGCCTGGACAGGGGCAGTTCACCCCTCCACTTT
v_call: TRBV7-2; d_call: TRBD2; clone_size: -; j_call: TRBJ2-5; cdr3_length: 16; cdr3_aa: CASSPGQAGPQETQYF; cdr3_nt: TGTGCCAGCAGCCCGGGGCAAGCGGGACCTCAAGAGACCCAGTACTTC
v_call: TRBV27; d_call: -; clone_size: -; j_call: TRBJ1-2; cdr3_length: 13; cdr3_aa: CASSLRGSYGYTF; cdr3_nt: TGTGCCAGCAGTTTACGCGGAAGCTATGGCTACACCTTC
v_call: TRBV7-8; d_call: TRBD1; clone_size: -; j_call: TRBJ2-2; cdr3_length: 15; cdr3_aa: CASSPRQGDTGELFF; cdr3_nt: TGTGCCAGCAGCCCCCGACAGGGTGACACCGGGGAGCTGTTTTTT
v_call: TRBV11-2; d_call: TRBD2; clone_size: -; j_call: TRBJ2-5; cdr3_length: 15; cdr3_aa: CASSLALAGVETQYF; cdr3_nt: TGTGCCAGCAGCTTAGCCCTAGCGGGAGTTGAGACCCAGTACTTC
v_call: TRBV5-1; d_call: TRBD2; clone_size: -; j_call: TRBJ2-3; cdr3_length: 15; cdr3_aa: CASTSAGGHSDTQYF; cdr3_nt: TGCGCCAGCACTTCGGCGGGGGGGCATTCAGATACGCAGTATTTT
v_call: TRBV6-1; d_call: TRBD1; clone_size: large; j_call: TRBJ2-6; cdr3_length: 15; cdr3_aa: CASSEEGTGPQGLTF; cdr3_nt: TGTGCCAGCAGTGAAGAAGGGACAGGTCCTCAGGGCCTGACTTTC
v_call: TRBV19; d_call: -; clone_size: -; j_call: TRBJ1-1; cdr3_length: 15; cdr3_aa: CASSPSGAFRTEAFF; cdr3_nt: TGTGCCAGTAGTCCGTCGGGGGCCTTCCGCACTGAAGCTTTCTTT
v_call: TRBV7-9; d_call: -; clone_size: -; j_call: TRBJ2-3; cdr3_length: 16; cdr3_aa: CASSLGLGGITDTQYF; cdr3_nt: TGTGCCAGCAGCTTAGGATTGGGAGGTATCACAGATACGCAGTATTTT
v_call: TRBV19; d_call: -; clone_size: -; j_call: TRBJ1-1; cdr3_length: 14; cdr3_aa: CASSIDGGNTEAFF; cdr3_nt: TGTGCCAGTAGTATCGATGGCGGGAACACTGAAGCTTTCTTT
v_call: TRBV19; d_call: -; clone_size: -; j_call: TRBJ1-5; cdr3_length: 14; cdr3_aa: CASPPHYSNQPQHF; cdr3_nt: TGTGCCAGTCCCCCGCACTATAGCAATCAGCCCCAGCATTTT
v_call: TRBV2; d_call: TRBD2; clone_size: -; j_call: TRBJ2-2; cdr3_length: 15; cdr3_aa: CASRPSGTDTGELFF; cdr3_nt: TGTGCCAGCAGACCTAGCGGGACCGACACCGGGGAGCTGTTTTTT
v_call: TRBV6-5; d_call: TRBD2; clone_size: -; j_call: TRBJ2-1; cdr3_length: 15; cdr3_aa: CASSAGLASWDEQFF; cdr3_nt: TGTGCCAGCAGTGCGGGACTAGCAAGTTGGGATGAGCAGTTCTTC
v_call: TRBV19; d_call: TRBD1; clone_size: -; j_call: TRBJ2-1; cdr3_length: 13; cdr3_aa: CASSVDRDNEQFF; cdr3_nt: TGTGCCAGTAGTGTGGACAGGGACAATGAGCAGTTCTTC
v_call: TRBV5-1; d_call: -; clone_size: -; j_call: TRBJ2-3; cdr3_length: 16; cdr3_aa: CASSPTWGGTTDTQYF; cdr3_nt: TGCGCCAGCAGCCCAACGTGGGGCGGGACCACAGATACGCAGTATTTT
v_call: TRBV5-6; d_call: -; clone_size: -; j_call: TRBJ1-1; cdr3_length: 13; cdr3_aa: CASSWAGDLQAFF; cdr3_nt: TGTGCCAGCAGTTGGGCAGGGGATTTGCAAGCTTTCTTT
v_call: TRBV7-9; d_call: -; clone_size: -; j_call: TRBJ1-5; cdr3_length: 14; cdr3_aa: CASSGTTSNQPQHF; cdr3_nt: TGTGCCAGCAGTGGGACAACGAGCAATCAGCCCCAGCATTTT
v_call: TRBV2; d_call: -; clone_size: -; j_call: TRBJ1-1; cdr3_length: 13; cdr3_aa: CASRRDTDTEAFF; cdr3_nt: TGTGCCAGCAGGAGGGACACTGACACTGAAGCTTTCTTT
v_call: TRBV6-5; d_call: -; clone_size: -; j_call: TRBJ1-2; cdr3_length: 12; cdr3_aa: CASSDTNYGYTF; cdr3_nt: TGTGCCAGCAGTGATACTAACTATGGCTACACCTTC
v_call: TRBV7-2; d_call: TRBD2; clone_size: -; j_call: TRBJ2-1; cdr3_length: 16; cdr3_aa: CASSDPWTSGSNEQFF; cdr3_nt: TGTGCCAGCAGCGACCCTTGGACTAGCGGGAGTAATGAGCAGTTCTTC
v_call: TRBV27; d_call: -; clone_size: -; j_call: TRBJ1-2; cdr3_length: 15; cdr3_aa: CASSLQGMNGYGYTF; cdr3_nt: TGTGCCAGCAGTTTACAGGGGATGAATGGCTATGGCTACACCTTC